The 30 T cell receptor beta chains listed next were all sequenced from one sample in a study of shared clonotypes between healthy human individuals. TCRdb's table, derived via immunoSEQ multiplex PCR, lists solely in-frame clones and lacks some. The sample yields more than 2 million clones, roughly 94% seen once. Sequencing was done on a sample of naive CD4+ T cells sorted from blood. The subset: CD45RA+ positively selected. These TCRs come from a man in his late teens or twenties in good health.

The chain employs TRBV18 and TRBJ1-4; D is uncertain. Trimming pared 3 bases from V and 5 bases from J, leaving 13 bases between. Per germline, CDR1 KGHSH and CDR2 LQKENI. The CDR3 consists of 15 residues. CDR3 sequence reads: CASSPPGSENEKLFF. The CDR3 DNA sequence: TGTGCCAGCTCACCCCCGGGATCGGAGAATGAAAAACTGTTTTTT. Together with reference TRBV18 and TRBJ1-4, the CDR3 gives the full variable domain: NAGVMQNPRHLVRRRGQEARLRCSPMKGHSHVYWYRQLPEEGLKFMVYLQKENIIDESGMPKERFSAEFPKEGPSILRIQQVVRGDSAAYFCASSPPGSENEKLFFGSGTQLSVL.

This sequence joins TRBV5-4 and TRBJ2-3; 8 bases align to TRBD2. CDR1 and CDR2 (germline): SGHNT, YYREEE (reference sequence). Trimming removed 3 bases from V and 2 bases from J; junction bases left unmatched: 5. The CDR3 spans 15 residues. CDR3 sequence (DNA): TGTGCCAGCAGCTCCGAAGCGGGGGCCACAGATACGCAGTATTTT. Its protein product is CASSSEAGATDTQYF. Looking up the rest from reference TRBV5-4 and TRBJ2-3 gives the full variable domain: ETGVTQSPTHLIKTRGQQVTLRCSSQSGHNTVSWYQQALGQGPQFIFQYYREEENGRGNFPPRFSGLQFPNYSSELNVNALELDDSALYLCASSSEAGATDTQYFGPGTRLTVL.

The chain couples TRBV28 to TRBJ2-7; D remains ambiguous. The germline CDR1 and CDR2 sequences are MDHEN and SYDVKM. This CDR3 has 14 amino acids. The V gene lost 2 bases and the J gene lost 2 bases, with 10 bases spanning the gap. The CDR3, as DNA: TGTGCCAGCAGTTTAAACACCATCACCTACGAGCAGTACTTC. Translated, it gives CASSLNTITYEQYF.

This chain links TRBV19 with TRBJ2-1, with D unresolved. Germline V lookup: CDR1 LNHDA, CDR2 SQIVND (reference sequence). The CDR3 has 12 residues. Trimming removed 4 bases at V and 10 bases at J, with 11 bases between. The CDR3 DNA reads as TGTGCCAGTAGTAATACACCGGTCGAGCAGTTCTTC. Its protein product is CASSNTPVEQFF.

CDR3 bases: TGTGCCAGCAGCTTATACAGCAACAATGAGCAGTTCTTC. Its translation: CASSLYSNNEQFF. V usage is TRBV7-2 and J usage is TRBJ2-1; no firm D call. From germline, CDR1 is SGHTA and CDR2 FQGNSA. This CDR3 comprises 13 residues. Trimming cost V 2 bases and J 5 bases, with 7 bases left between them. Full variable domain (outside the CDR3, taken from reference TRBV7-2 and TRBJ2-1): GAGVSQSPSNKVTEKGKDVELRCDPISGHTALYWYRQSLGQGLEFLIYFQGNSAPDKSGLPSDRFSAERTGGSVSTLTIQRTQQEDSAVYLCASSLYSNNEQFFGPGTRLTVL.

The rearrangement uses TRBV2 and TRBJ1-2; TRBD1 matches at 7 bases. The CDR3 is 14 residues long. Germline V CDR1 and CDR2: SNHLY, FYNNEI. Germline trimming cut 4 bases from V and 3 bases from J; bases unmatched to any gene: 5. The CDR3 DNA reads as TGTGCCAGCAGTGCCCAAACAGGGGACTATGGCTACACCTTC. Translation gives CASSAQTGDYGYTF.

This chain links TRBV28 with TRBJ1-1, with D unresolved. The germline V gene has CDR1 MDHEN and CDR2 SYDVKM. V shed 7 bases and J shed 2 bases, with 5 bases lying between them. CDR3 length: 11 amino acids. The DNA of the CDR3 is TGTGCCAGCATAACAAACACTGAAGCTTTCTTT. This encodes CASITNTEAFF.

The chain recombines TRBV9 with TRBJ2-7; 9 bases are a match to TRBD2. CDR1 SGDLS and CDR2 YYNGEE come from the germline V gene. The CDR3 runs 15 residues. Trimming took 0 bases from V and 0 from J; bases not matched to a gene: 1. The chain's CDR3 is CASSVVAGVSYEQYF. The CDR3 region has the DNA TGTGCCAGCAGCGTAGTAGCGGGAGTCTCCTACGAGCAGTACTTC.

The rearrangement uses TRBV6-4 and TRBJ2-7, with D perhaps matching TRBD1 (5 bases). CDR3 length: 15 residues. Trimming took 5 bases from V and 0 from J, leaving 14 bases between them. Germline V gives CDR1 MRHNA, CDR2 SNTAGT. CDR3 DNA sequence: TGTGCCAGCAGTCCTCGCAGGGTCAGCTCCTACGAGCAGTACTTC. Its translation: CASSPRRVSSYEQYF.

The chain links TRBV2 to TRBJ2-7; no clear D. The CDR3 contains 12 residues. Germline-derived CDR1 and CDR2 are SNHLY and FYNNEI. Trimming removed 11 bases from V and 4 bases from J, with 15 bases in between. CDR3 DNA sequence: TGTGCCTCTTCAGGCATGACTTACGAGCAGTACTTC. Protein product: CASSGMTYEQYF.

The V gene is TRBV9, the J gene TRBJ2-5; 8 bases are a match to TRBD2. In germline, CDR1 is SGDLS, CDR2 YYNGEE. J was trimmed by 2 bases and V by 0 bases; bases with no gene match: 6. This CDR3 region has 16 residues. CDR3 sequence: CASSVGAGALQETQYF. The CDR3 DNA sequence: TGTGCCAGCAGCGTAGGAGCGGGAGCGTTGCAAGAGACCCAGTACTTC.

This clone showed up just once. The rearrangement uses TRBV11-3 and TRBJ2-3, with 7 bases matching TRBD2. Per germline, CDR1 SGHNT and CDR2 YENEEA. V dropped 2 bases and J dropped 6; count of bases not matched to a gene: 8. The CDR3 is 15 amino acids. The CDR3 sequence: CASSLTGGSPDTQYF. In DNA form, the CDR3 reads TGTGCCAGCAGCTTAACCGGGGGGAGCCCGGATACGCAGTATTTT.

The chain couples TRBV9 to TRBJ1-6, with unresolved D. The germline V gene has CDR1 SGDLS and CDR2 YYNGEE. This CDR3 comprises 15 residues. V lost 4 bases and J lost 7, with 15 bases in between. CDR3 sequence reads: CASSSGLGNNSPLHF. CDR3 nucleotides: TGTGCCAGCAGCTCCGGGCTGGGGAACAATTCACCCCTCCACTTT.

As concerns this clone: Other DNA sequences within the sample encode an identical CDR3. The chain is built from TRBV30 and TRBJ2-3; D is perhaps TRBD2 (5 bases). Germline CDR1 and CDR2: GTSNPN and SVGIG (reference sequence). Trimming took off 1 base at V and 5 bases at J, with 7 bases between the two ends. This CDR3 has 12 amino acids. CDR3 coding DNA: TGTGCCTGGAGTGAACGGGGAGATACGCAGTATTTT. Protein product: CAWSERGDTQYF.

This chain links TRBV10-3 with TRBJ1-2; possible D gene TRBD1, 5 bases. The CDR3 is made up of 15 amino acids. The ends were cut back, 5 bases at V and 7 bases at J, with 20 bases in the middle. The V gene's germline CDR1 is ENHRY and CDR2 SYGVKD. The CDR3 protein is CAISQSGAASGGYTF. CDR3 bases: TGTGCCATCAGTCAGAGCGGGGCAGCCTCGGGTGGCTACACCTTC.

This clone was seen once. The CDR3 nucleotides read TGCGCCAGCAGCTTCTTGGCGGGAGGGATGTGGAGCACAGATACGCAGTATTTT. This codes for CASSFLAGGMWSTDTQYF. The gene calls are TRBV5-1 and TRBJ2-3; the match to TRBD2 covers 9 bases. The CDR3 covers 18 residues. Germline V gene lookup returns CDR1 SGHRS and CDR2 YFSETQ. V lost 2 bases, J lost 0 bases, and 10 bases stayed unmatched.

CDR3 DNA sequence: TGTGCCACCAGCAGGCAGGGTACACACAATGAGCAGTTCTTC. This codes for CATSRQGTHNEQFF. J is TRBJ2-1 and V is TRBV15, with D perhaps TRBD1 (5 bases). Germline V gene lookup returns CDR1 LNHNV and CDR2 YYDKDF (reference sequence). The CDR3 runs 14 residues. Trimming took off 3 bases at V and 5 bases at J, with 11 bases between the two ends.

The V and J genes are TRBV6-6 and TRBJ2-2, with a tentative D call TRBD2 (5 bases). Germline V gene data show CDR1 as MNHNY and CDR2 as SVGAGI (reference sequence). The CDR3 loop spans 12 amino acids. V was trimmed by 6 bases and J by 5 bases, leaving 7 bases between them. CDR3: CASRTGTGELFF. CDR3 sequence (DNA): TGTGCCAGCAGGACGGGGACCGGGGAGCTGTTTTTT.

The chain joins TRBV6-5 to TRBJ1-1; D may be TRBD1 (6 bases). Trimming cost V 5 bases and J 3 bases, with 13 bases left between them. The CDR3 has 14 residues. The germline CDR1 and CDR2 sequences are MNHEY and SVGAGI. CDR3 in amino acids: CASSRIQGYTEAFF. CDR3 nucleotides: TGTGCCAGCAGTAGAATACAGGGATACACTGAAGCTTTCTTT.

This rearrangement joins TRBV5-1 to TRBJ2-3; TRBD1 matches 10 bases. From germline, CDR1 is SGHRS and CDR2 YFSETQ. The ends lost 4 bases at V and 2 bases at J; junction bases unmatched: 4. The CDR3 is 15 residues long. The CDR3 bases are TGCGCCAGCAGCCAAGACAGGGGGCTCACAGATACGCAGTATTTT. Protein product: CASSQDRGLTDTQYF.

The chain has TRBV30 and TRBJ2-1; D perhaps matches TRBD1 (6 bases). V dropped 4 bases and J dropped 7 bases, with 17 bases sitting between them. Germline lookup yields CDR1 GTSNPN and CDR2 SVGIG (reference sequence). CDR3 length: 14 amino acids. CDR3 protein: CAWITGFGRNEQFF. The CDR3 bases are TGTGCCTGGATAACAGGGTTCGGGCGTAATGAGCAGTTCTTC.

The J gene is TRBJ2-7, the V gene TRBV4-3; possible D gene TRBD2, 5 bases. The germline gives CDR1 LGHNA, CDR2 YSLEER. V gave up 0 bases and J gave up 2 bases, with 14 bases separating them. The CDR3 loop spans 16 amino acids. CDR3 nucleotides: TGCGCCAGCAGCCAAGATAGCGAGGGTTTAGCCTACGAGCAGTACTTC. This translates into CASSQDSEGLAYEQYF.

The CDR3: CASSVGTGNYGYTF. As DNA, the CDR3 is TGCGCCAGCAGTGTGGGGACAGGGAACTATGGCTACACCTTC. The chain links TRBV10-2 to TRBJ1-2, with TRBD1 identical over 9 bases. This CDR3 is built from 14 residues. J lost 2 bases, V lost 4 bases, and 2 bases had no gene match. The germline V gene has CDR1 WSHSY and CDR2 SAAADI.

The chain joins TRBV28 to TRBJ2-7, with 9 bases matching TRBD1. Germline V gene data show CDR1 as MDHEN and CDR2 as SYDVKM. CDR3 length: 15 residues. V lost 3 bases, J lost 2 bases, and 5 bases stayed unmatched. The CDR3 reads CASSFGTGIPYEQYF. Here the CDR3 DNA reads TGTGCCAGCAGTTTCGGGACAGGGATCCCCTACGAGCAGTACTTC.

This clone came up once. The J gene is TRBJ2-1, the V gene TRBV7-3; 9 nucleotides align to TRBD2. The CDR3 runs 16 residues. The J segment lost 8 bases and the V segment lost 4 bases, leaving 12 bases of the junction unmatched. Per germline, CDR1 SGHTA and CDR2 FQGTGA. DNA for the CDR3: TGTGCCAGCAGCTCCACGAGCGGGGGGCTCGGCGATGAGCAGTTCTTC. Translating gives CASSSTSGGLGDEQFF. The whole variable domain, remainder taken from reference TRBV7-3 and TRBJ2-1, is GAGVSQTPSNKVTEKGKYVELRCDPISGHTALYWYRQSLGQGPEFLIYFQGTGAADDSGLPNDRFFAVRPEGSVSTLKIQRTERGDSAVYLCASSSTSGGLGDEQFFGPGTRLTVL.

The genes are TRBV25-1 and TRBJ2-2; the D gene is possibly TRBD1 (6 bases). Trimming pared 10 bases from V and 0 bases from J, leaving 15 bases between. The CDR3 spans 15 residues. CDR1 is MGHDK and CDR2 is SYGVNS in the germline V gene. The CDR3 sequence is CATSRDTTNTGELFF. The CDR3 nucleotides read TGTGCCACCTCTCGGGACACGACGAACACCGGGGAGCTGTTTTTT.

Regarding this clone: The sample has other DNA sequences that encode this CDR3 too. The V gene is TRBV5-1, the J gene TRBJ2-5, with no clear D. The V end lost 0 bases, the J end lost 5 bases, and 8 bases lay between the germline ends. The CDR3 runs 13 residues. The germline V gene encodes CDR1 SGHRS and CDR2 YFSETQ. CDR3 loop: CASSLGLLETQYF. In DNA form, the CDR3 reads TGCGCCAGCAGCTTGGGTTTGTTGGAGACCCAGTACTTC.

V usage is TRBV6-1 and J usage is TRBJ1-5; no clear D gene. The CDR3 extends over 14 amino acids. Germline-derived CDR1 and CDR2 are MNHNS and SASEGT. V was clipped by 1 base and J by 4 bases, with 8 bases between them. CDR3 region: CASSEVSRNQPQHF. The CDR3 nucleotides read TGTGCCAGCAGTGAAGTGTCGCGGAATCAGCCCCAGCATTTT.

The rearrangement joins TRBV19 to TRBJ1-2; D unresolved. Per germline, CDR1 LNHDA and CDR2 SQIVND (reference sequence). The V and J ends lost 5 bases and 8 bases respectively, with 15 bases between them. The CDR3 sequence is 13 residues long. The CDR3 loop reads CASSFVALGGYTF. CDR3 coding DNA: TGTGCCAGTAGTTTCGTGGCTCTTGGAGGCTACACCTTC.

J is TRBJ2-5 and V is TRBV7-8; D perhaps matches TRBD1 (7 bases). There are 17 residues in the CDR3. CDR1 is SGHVS and CDR2 is FQNEAQ in the germline V gene. V was clipped by 1 base and J by 7 bases, with 22 bases between them. The CDR3 spells CASSLVGRGAPSGTQYF. In DNA, the CDR3 is TGTGCCAGCAGCTTAGTCGGCAGGGGGGCCCCAAGTGGGACCCAGTACTTC.